The rows below give T cell receptor beta chains drawn from one sample of a study of T cell responses to AZD1222 COVID-19 vaccine. Repertoires were generated with immunoSEQ multiplex PCR, while TCRdb's copy carries only in-frame clones and drops some. Among 95,000 to 130,000 clones, roughly nine tenths were seen once, and the ten largest hold about 1.4%. The sequencing used peripheral blood, collected 28 days after the second AZD1222 dose. These receptors all come from an adult who received the AZD1222 COVID-19 vaccine. The CDR3 runs from the conserved cysteine through the conserved F or W. A D gene is named only where the DNA matches it firmly. Size is stated for part of the rows, as once, few or many counts, or as a class when the clone is expanded.

J gene: TRBJ2-2; D gene: TRBD1; clone size: .; V gene: TRBV9; CDR3 DNA: TGTGCCAGCAGCCAACCCTCGACAGGGGTAGCCGGGGAGCTGTTTTTT; CDR3 protein: CASSQPSTGVAGELFF
J gene: TRBJ1-2; D gene: TRBD1; clone size: once; V gene: TRBV29-1; CDR3 DNA: TGCAGCGTTGCCGACAGGGGCTATGGCTACACCTTC; CDR3 protein: CSVADRGYGYTF
J gene: TRBJ2-1; D gene: TRBD2; clone size: .; V gene: TRBV7-9; CDR3 DNA: TGTGCCAGCAGGCAACATAGCGGGCCGCGGTCCAATGAGCAGTTCTTC; CDR3 protein: CASRQHSGPRSNEQFF
J gene: TRBJ2-7; D gene: TRBD1; clone size: .; V gene: TRBV6-5; CDR3 DNA: TGTGCCAGCAGCCCCGGGACAGGGGGGCGGGAGCAGTACTTC; CDR3 protein: CASSPGTGGREQYF
J gene: TRBJ2-1; D gene: .; clone size: medium-sized; V gene: TRBV6-1; CDR3 DNA: TGTGCCAGCAGTGAAGCGACTGGAACAGGGTGGAATGAGCAGTTCTTC; CDR3 protein: CASSEATGTGWNEQFF
J gene: TRBJ2-3; D gene: TRBD2; clone size: .; V gene: TRBV7-2; CDR3 DNA: TGTGCCAGCAGCCCCAACGGACTAGCGGGAGTCGCAGATACGCAGTATTTT; CDR3 protein: CASSPNGLAGVADTQYF
J gene: TRBJ2-5; D gene: TRBD1; clone size: .; V gene: TRBV5-5; CDR3 DNA: TGTGCCAGCAGCCGAGGACAGGGGGATGAGACCCAGTACTTC; CDR3 protein: CASSRGQGDETQYF
J gene: TRBJ2-7; D gene: TRBD2; clone size: .; V gene: TRBV5-1; CDR3 DNA: TGCGCCAGCAGCCCTCGACTAGCGGGAGAGTACGAGCAGTACTTC; CDR3 protein: CASSPRLAGEYEQYF
J gene: TRBJ2-5; D gene: .; clone size: .; V gene: TRBV10-3; CDR3 DNA: TGTGCCATCAGTGAAGGGGGGACCAAAGAGACCCAGTACTTC; CDR3 protein: CAISEGGTKETQYF
J gene: TRBJ2-1; D gene: TRBD2; clone size: .; V gene: TRBV16; CDR3 DNA: TGTGCCAGCAGCCAATCGGGACTAGCGGATAATGAGCAGTTCTTC; CDR3 protein: CASSQSGLADNEQFF
J gene: TRBJ2-7; D gene: TRBD2; clone size: .; V gene: TRBV27; CDR3 DNA: TGTGCCAGCAACCTAGCGGGAGGAAACGAGCAGTACTTC; CDR3 protein: CASNLAGGNEQYF
J gene: TRBJ2-7; D gene: .; clone size: .; V gene: TRBV28; CDR3 DNA: TGTGCCAGCATAGGCGCCGCGGGGTCGTTGGAATACTTC; CDR3 protein: CASIGAAGSLEYF
J gene: TRBJ1-6; D gene: .; clone size: .; V gene: TRBV28; CDR3 DNA: TGTGCCAGCAGACCAGAACAGTTGGCACTGAGGTCACCCCTCCACTTT; CDR3 protein: CASRPEQLALRSPLHF
J gene: TRBJ1-5; D gene: .; clone size: .; V gene: TRBV9; CDR3 DNA: TGTGCCAGCAGCCCGGGGGGCGCAGGCAATCAGCCCCAGCATTTT; CDR3 protein: CASSPGGAGNQPQHF
J gene: TRBJ2-7; D gene: TRBD1; clone size: .; V gene: TRBV5-1; CDR3 DNA: TGCGCCAGCAGCTTCCGACAGGGACCTCTCCACGAGCAGTACTTC; CDR3 protein: CASSFRQGPLHEQYF
J gene: TRBJ2-3; D gene: .; clone size: once; V gene: TRBV25-1; CDR3 DNA: TGTGCCAGCAGTGAATGGAGGGAAAGGGCCACAGATACGCAGTATTTT; CDR3 protein: CASSEWRERATDTQYF
J gene: TRBJ1-1; D gene: TRBD1; clone size: .; V gene: TRBV10-3; CDR3 DNA: TGTGCCATCATGGCTCCAGGGGGTACTGAAGCTTTCTTT; CDR3 protein: CAIMAPGGTEAFF
J gene: TRBJ1-2; D gene: .; clone size: .; V gene: TRBV12-3/TRBV12-4; CDR3 DNA: TGTGCCAGCAGTTTAGGTGGGGACGGCTACACCTTC; CDR3 protein: CASSLGGDGYTF
J gene: TRBJ2-1; D gene: .; clone size: .; V gene: TRBV27; CDR3 DNA: TGTGCCACTGGACACTCCTACAATGAGCAGTTCTTC; CDR3 protein: CATGHSYNEQFF
J gene: TRBJ2-5; D gene: TRBD1; clone size: .; V gene: TRBV10-3; CDR3 DNA: TGTGCCATCGGGGGACAGAGCCAAGAGACCCAGTACTTC; CDR3 protein: CAIGGQSQETQYF
J gene: TRBJ2-2; D gene: .; clone size: .; V gene: TRBV7-6; CDR3 DNA: TGTGCCAGCAGCCCTGGACAGCACCAAAGGGCCGGGGAGCTGTTTTTT; CDR3 protein: CASSPGQHQRAGELFF
J gene: TRBJ2-7; D gene: TRBD2; clone size: .; V gene: TRBV2; CDR3 DNA: TGTGCCAGCAGTGAAGTAGCGGGAGGCCGCCAATGCTTC; CDR3 protein: CASSEVAGGRQCF
J gene: TRBJ2-2; D gene: TRBD2; clone size: few; V gene: TRBV4-1; CDR3 DNA: TGCGCCAGCAGCCGGCCGCTAGCGGAAACCGGGGAGCTGTTTTTT; CDR3 protein: CASSRPLAETGELFF
J gene: TRBJ2-7; D gene: TRBD2; clone size: .; V gene: TRBV7-6; CDR3 DNA: TGTGCCAGCAGCTTACGGGGTAGCGGGAGGGGCTCCTACGAGCAGTACTTC; CDR3 protein: CASSLRGSGRGSYEQYF
J gene: TRBJ2-3; D gene: .; clone size: .; V gene: TRBV20-1; CDR3 DNA: TGCAGTGCTAGTACGCGGAGGACGCAGTATTTT; CDR3 protein: CSASTRRTQYF
J gene: TRBJ2-2; D gene: TRBD1; clone size: .; V gene: TRBV10-1; CDR3 DNA: TGCGCCAGCAGGGGGGACAGGAACACCGGGGAGCTGTTTTTT; CDR3 protein: CASRGDRNTGELFF
J gene: TRBJ2-3; D gene: TRBD2; clone size: .; V gene: TRBV9; CDR3 DNA: TGTGCCAGCAGCCCCGGGGCTAGCGGGATTAAGGATACGCAGTATTTT; CDR3 protein: CASSPGASGIKDTQYF